This is a list of T cell receptor beta chains from one sample in a study of metastatic and nonmetastatic thyroid tumors. TCRdb reanalyzed the PCR reads via MiXCR. The repertoire includes some 41,000 clones, about 13% of them detected once, and 9% to 9.5% sits in the top ten. Sequenced material: blood. All receptors derive from a female donor with papillary thyroid cancer or a benign thyroid nodule (not recorded which). Some clones in this sample may be carry-over from other donors' samples. The CDR3 runs from the conserved cysteine through the conserved F or W. A D gene is named only where the DNA matches it firmly. Rows may omit the clone size; those that give it use once, few, many or a size class.

V: TRBV20-1
size: many
J: TRBJ2-1
D: -
DNA: TGCAGTGCTTGGGAAACAGGGTTTGATGAGCAGTTCTTC
CDR3: CSAWETGFDEQFF

V: TRBV7-9
size: few
J: TRBJ2-3
D: -
DNA: TGTGCCAGCAGCCCCGACAGCACAGATACGCAGTATTTT
CDR3: CASSPDSTDTQYF

V: TRBV5-1
size: many
J: TRBJ1-2
D: -
DNA: TGCGCCAGCAGCCCGGGGGAGGTGGACTATGGCTACACCTTC
CDR3: CASSPGEVDYGYTF

V: TRBV12-3/TRBV12-4
size: many
J: TRBJ1-1
D: -
DNA: TGTGCCAGCAGTCCGGGAGGGGACACTGAAGCTTTCTTT
CDR3: CASSPGGDTEAFF

V: TRBV30
size: many
J: TRBJ2-2
D: -
DNA: TGTGCCTGGAGTACGCATCAATTCGGGGAGCTGTTTTTT
CDR3: CAWSTHQFGELFF

V: TRBV30
size: many
J: TRBJ1-2
D: TRBD1
DNA: TGTGCTCGCCAGGGGGGCGCTTATGGCTACACCTTC
CDR3: CARQGGAYGYTF

V: TRBV29-1
size: many
J: TRBJ2-6
D: -
DNA: TGCAGCGCCTCAGGGGACTCTGGGGCCAACGTCCTGACTTTC
CDR3: CSASGDSGANVLTF

V: TRBV13
size: many
J: TRBJ1-1
D: -
DNA: TGTGCCAGCAGCTTAGAGGCCACCACCTCTGGGGCTTTCTTT
CDR3: CASSLEATTSGAFF

V: TRBV2
size: -
J: TRBJ2-5
D: TRBD2
DNA: TGTGCCAGCAGTGAGCCGGGACTAGCGGTAGAAGAGAACCGGTACTTC
CDR3: CASSEPGLAVEENRYF

V: TRBV12-3/TRBV12-4
size: many
J: TRBJ2-1
D: TRBD2
DNA: TGTGCCAGCAGTTTGAGCGGGGACTACAATGAGCAGTTCTTC
CDR3: CASSLSGDYNEQFF

V: TRBV11-3
size: many
J: TRBJ2-3
D: TRBD1
DNA: TGTGCCAGCAGCCGCGACAGGGGCGCAGATACGCAGTATTTT
CDR3: CASSRDRGADTQYF

V: TRBV28
size: -
J: TRBJ2-7
D: -
DNA: TGTGCCAGCATTCAGGGGAGCCACGAGCAGTACTTC
CDR3: CASIQGSHEQYF

V: TRBV18
size: few
J: TRBJ1-1
D: TRBD1
DNA: TGTGCCAGCTCATTCGGGACAGGGACTGAAGCTTTCTTT
CDR3: CASSFGTGTEAFF

V: TRBV12-3/TRBV12-4
size: few
J: TRBJ1-2
D: TRBD1
DNA: TGTGCCAGCAGTTTAGTGACAGGGGTTTCTGGCTACACCTTC
CDR3: CASSLVTGVSGYTF

V: TRBV3-1
size: many
J: TRBJ2-2
D: -
DNA: TGTGCCAGCAGCCGAGGGCTAACCGGGGAGCTGTTTTTT
CDR3: CASSRGLTGELFF

V: TRBV19
size: many
J: TRBJ1-4
D: -
DNA: TGTGCCAGTAGAGACCTAGGATTAGAAAAACTGTTTTTT
CDR3: CASRDLGLEKLFF

V: TRBV11-2
size: many
J: TRBJ2-7
D: TRBD2
DNA: TGTGCCAGCAGCTTTGGACTAGAGATAGGCGAGCAGTACTTC
CDR3: CASSFGLEIGEQYF

V: TRBV28
size: many
J: TRBJ2-3
D: -
DNA: TGTGCCAGCAGTCCGGAGGTGGGCACAGATACGCAGTATTTT
CDR3: CASSPEVGTDTQYF

V: TRBV11-2
size: -
J: TRBJ2-7
D: TRBD1
DNA: TGTGCCAGCAGCTTAGATGGGGAGGGGACAGGGGCCCCCTACGAGCAGTACTTC
CDR3: CASSLDGEGTGAPYEQYF

V: TRBV2
size: few
J: TRBJ2-1
D: -
DNA: TGTGCCAGCGGGGGACTGACCGAGATCAATGAGCAGTTCTTC
CDR3: CASGGLTEINEQFF

V: TRBV6-1
size: many
J: TRBJ1-2
D: -
DNA: TGTGCCACCAGGGAGGCTAACTATGGCTACACCTTC
CDR3: CATREANYGYTF

V: TRBV30
size: -
J: TRBJ1-2
D: -
DNA: TGTGCCTGGAGTACGACAGGATATGGCTACACCTTC
CDR3: CAWSTTGYGYTF

V: TRBV4-2
size: many
J: TRBJ1-1
D: -
DNA: TGTGCCAGCAGCCAAGAGTCACAGGGCTACATGAACACTGAAGCTTTCTTT
CDR3: CASSQESQGYMNTEAFF